The clone carrying this TCR beta chain turned up a few times. What it binds is not known. Sequenced material consisted of expressed TCRB transcripts (all of the isolated RNA was reverse transcribed). The assay was immunoSEQ multiplex PCR, and TCRdb's table has in-frame clones only and misses some. The repertoire includes about 230,000 clones, around 10% of them detected once, and approximately 0.035% sits in the top ten. This sample stems from a study of beta chain features in type 1 diabetes. Whole-study context: Cells sorted and examined across all samples totaled roughly 98 million. Study-level points and caveats: Researchers report that Type 1 diabetes patients had moderately but significantly shorter TCRB CDR3s across all four CD4+ subsets.

Staining for CD45RO/CCR7/CD25/CD127/CD95/CD27 allowed sorting of CD4+ naive, central memory, regulatory and stem cell-like memory cells. The CDR3 spans 15 residues. CDR1 is MGHRA, CDR2 YSYEKL, per germline. V was pared by 5 bases and J by 4 bases, with 15 bases between. Sequenced: naive CD4+ T cells from blood. V gene TRBV4-1 combines with J gene TRBJ2-1; D is possibly TRBD2 (7 bases). The receptor's source is a young woman in good health. The CDR3 sequence: CASSSRGGRYNEQFF. The CDR3 nucleotides read TGCGCCAGCAGCTCCCGCGGGGGCAGATACAATGAGCAGTTCTTC.